The clone carrying this TCR beta chain was counted between two and nine times. Its matching antigen is unknown. The data belong to a study of cytomegalovirus exposure and HLA in healthy donors. Study-level points and caveats: A later look showed TCR association rates differing by HLA locus, highest for DRB1 and lowest for HLA-C.

The PCR made use of 60 Vbeta and 13 Jbeta primers. In the original workflow: Later, 65 million to 85 million unique TCR beta chains were counted in an analysis, and about 10 million of them were shared. TCRdb keeps only in-frame clones here, not all; method: immunoSEQ multiplex PCR. For V, J and clone size, that table is used; D and trimming come from the DNA. The top ten clones hold under 10% of a sample with about 200,000 clones, more than 9.5% of them seen once. CDR1 and CDR2 (germline): SNHLY, FYNNEI. V lost 5 bases and J lost 3, with 5 bases in between. The CDR3 consists of 11 residues. This receptor was obtained from a man aged 50 to 59 in good health and CMV-seropositive. The V and J genes are TRBV2 and TRBJ2-7, with no clear D. Sequences were obtained from PBMCs. The CDR3 reads CASSYSYEQYF. For the CDR3, the DNA is TGTGCCAGCAGTTACAGCTACGAGCAGTACTTC.